The T cell receptor beta chain under discussion was sequenced for a study of T-cell reconstitution after alpha-beta-depleted transplantation in children. V gave up 6 bases and J gave up 6 bases, with 8 bases separating them. This CDR3 region has 10 residues. The germline V gene encodes CDR1 SQVTM and CDR2 ANQGSEA. This clonotype was detected only a few times. Preparation of the TCRbeta library involved a method that used unique molecular identifiers. MiXCR, applied by TCRdb to the PCR reads, yields one record per CDR3 protein. The sample yields hundreds of thousands of distinct CDR3 sequences, about an eighth seen once.

This specimen consisted of PBMCs, obtained from the stem cell graft. The sequence was collected from a human donor who donated a stem cell graft to a child with Fanconi anemia. The chain combines TRBV29-1 with TRBJ1-1; TRBD1 is a possible D gene (5 bases). CDR3 residues: CSVGVAEAFF. CDR3 DNA sequence: TGCAGCGTAGGGGTGGCTGAAGCTTTCTTT.